The 21 T cell receptor beta chains listed next were all sequenced from one sample in a study of CD8 T cells in Susac syndrome. A quantity of about 0.5 to 1 ug RNA underwent reverse transcription using random hexamers. A single record per CDR3 protein comes from TCRdb applying MiXCR to the immunoSEQ multiplex PCR reads. Here the sample spans roughly 200,000 distinct CDR3 sequences, 90% to 95% being singletons. The sequenced sample was CD4+ T cells from PBMCs. These receptors were taken from a human donor in good health.

CDR3 nucleotides: TGTGCCAGCAGCGTAGGAAGCAGCTCCTACAATGAGCAGTTCTTC. Its protein is CASSVGSSSYNEQFF. V is TRBV9 and J is TRBJ2-1; the D is unclear. Trimming pared 0 bases from V and 0 bases from J, leaving 7 bases between. In germline, CDR1 is SGDLS, CDR2 YYNGEE. The length of the CDR3 is 15 residues. The entire variable domain, with the rest obtained from reference TRBV9 and TRBJ2-1, is as follows: DSGVTQTPKHLITATGQRVTLRCSPRSGDLSVYWYQQSLDQGLQFLIQYYNGEERAKGNILERFSAQQFPDLHSELNLSSLELGDSALYFCASSVGSSSYNEQFFGPGTRLTVL.

This chain uses TRBV12-3 or TRBV12-4 with TRBJ1-5; D might be TRBD1 (5 bases). CDR3 size: 15 residues. The V and J ends lost 6 bases and 1 base respectively, with 13 bases between them. The CDR3 sequence is CASSLQDMSNQPQHF. The CDR3 DNA is TGTGCCAGCAGCCTACAGGACATGAGCAATCAGCCCCAGCATTTT.

The chain combines TRBV20-1 with TRBJ1-2; possible D gene TRBD1, 6 bases. Germline CDR1 is DFQATT and CDR2 is SNEGSKA (reference sequence). V was cut by 3 bases and J by 8 bases, with 16 bases left in between. CDR3 size: 13 residues. The CDR3 DNA reads TGCAGTGCTAGGGCCAGGGGCAGACAGGGCTACACCTTC. Amino acid sequence: CSARARGRQGYTF.

The chain recombines TRBV29-1 with TRBJ2-2; the D gene is possibly TRBD2 (5 bases). The germline V gene encodes CDR1 SQVTM and CDR2 ANQGSEA. The CDR3 extends over 14 amino acids. V lost 7 bases and J lost 4, with 16 bases in between. CDR3: CSARRQEGTGELFF. Written as DNA, the CDR3 is TGCAGCGCCCGGAGGCAGGAAGGCACCGGGGAGCTGTTTTTT.

V and J are TRBV20-1 and TRBJ2-1; perhaps D is TRBD1 or TRBD2 (5 bases each). Trimming stripped 1 base from V and 5 bases from J, with 6 bases between. The CDR3 sequence is 12 residues long. Germline V gene data show CDR1 as DFQATT and CDR2 as SNEGSKA (reference sequence). CDR3 residues: CSARGGDNEQFF. DNA for the CDR3: TGCAGTGCTAGAGGAGGGGACAATGAGCAGTTCTTC.

The rearrangement joins TRBV11-3 to TRBJ2-3; 12 nucleotides align to TRBD2. The CDR3 is 16 residues long. Per the germline V gene, CDR1 is SGHNT and CDR2 is YENEEA. V lost 1 base and J lost 6; bases outside the gene matches: 5. The CDR3 region is CASSLGLAGEVDTQYF. Written as DNA, the CDR3 is TGTGCCAGCAGCTTAGGACTAGCGGGAGAAGTGGATACGCAGTATTTT.

The chain carries TRBV9 and TRBJ2-1; perhaps D is TRBD1 or TRBD2 (5 bases each). Per the germline V gene, CDR1 is SGDLS and CDR2 is YYNGEE. This CDR3 has 14 residues. Trimming took off 3 bases at V and 2 bases at J, with 9 bases between the two ends. The CDR3 DNA sequence: TGTGCCAGCAGCGAGAGGGGTACCTACAATGAGCAGTTCTTC. Its protein product is CASSERGTYNEQFF.

The V call is TRBV5-6, the J call TRBJ1-2; D call uncertain. V lost 1 base to trimming and J lost 2 bases, with 12 bases between them. The CDR3 runs 15 residues. Germline V gene sequence: CDR1 SGHDT, CDR2 YYEEEE. CDR3 protein: CASSLLVPINYGYTF. The CDR3 DNA sequence: TGTGCCAGCAGCTTGTTGGTGCCCATCAACTATGGCTACACCTTC.

The chain employs TRBV12-3 or TRBV12-4 and TRBJ2-1, with D tentatively TRBD1 (5 bases). The CDR3 runs 13 residues. Trimming took off 7 bases at V and 9 bases at J, with 16 bases between the two ends. Here the CDR3 reads CASTIQGRGEQFF. CDR3 sequence (DNA): TGTGCCAGCACCATCCAGGGAAGGGGTGAGCAGTTCTTC.

The CDR3, as DNA: TGTGCCAGCAGTGCTTTCGGACAGACAAACTATGGCTACACCTTC. It codes for CASSAFGQTNYGYTF. The J gene is TRBJ1-2, the V gene TRBV6-2 or TRBV6-3; tentatively, D is TRBD1 (6 bases). From germline, CDR1 is MNHEY and CDR2 SVGEGT. The CDR3 contains 15 residues. Deletions cut 5 bases from V and 2 bases from J, with 15 bases between.

The chain recombines TRBV24-1 with TRBJ2-5; a weak D match, TRBD2 (6 bases). V lost 2 bases and J 5 bases, leaving 14 bases between the germline ends. This CDR3 is built from 15 residues. Germline assignment: CDR1 KGHDR and CDR2 SFDVKD. The CDR3 reads CATSDSGGTGETQYF. The CDR3 bases are TGTGCCACCAGTGATTCTGGGGGGACCGGGGAGACCCAGTACTTC.

The CDR3, as DNA: TGTGCCAGCCGCAAAACTAGCGGGGCGTACAATGAGCAGTTCTTC. Amino acids: CASRKTSGAYNEQFF. The V gene is TRBV12-3 or TRBV12-4, the J gene TRBJ2-1, with 10 positions matching TRBD2. This CDR3 spans 15 amino acids. The V and J ends lost 8 bases and 4 bases, in that order; junction bases with no gene match: 8.

The chain joins TRBV20-1 to TRBJ1-6; D call uncertain. V lost 3 bases, J lost 8 bases, and 17 bases lay in between. In germline, CDR1 is DFQATT, CDR2 SNEGSKA (reference sequence). The CDR3 has 15 residues. The CDR3 region has the DNA TGCAGTGCTAGGGGCCGCACTTTGAGGGATTCACCCCTCCACTTT. Translated, it gives CSARGRTLRDSPLHF.

The chain couples TRBV4-3 to TRBJ2-7; tentatively, D is TRBD1 or TRBD2 (5 bases each). Germline V CDR1 and CDR2: LGHNA, YSLEER. The CDR3 length is 15 residues. Deletions cut 4 bases from V and 0 bases from J, with 13 bases between. The CDR3 DNA reads TGCGCCAGCAGCCTTTACCGGGACCCCTCCTACGAGCAGTACTTC. Translating gives CASSLYRDPSYEQYF.

Of note for this clonotype: A junction end diverges from the germline sequence, so it may reflect a read error. This chain uses TRBV20-1 with TRBJ2-7; D is perhaps TRBD1 or TRBD2 (5 bases each). The CDR3 contains 13 residues. Germline loops: CDR1 DFQATT, CDR2 SNEGSKA (reference sequence). This CDR3 reads CSARGAGIHEQYF. The CDR3 bases are TGCAGTGCGAGAGGGGCAGGGATCCACGAGCAGTACTTC.

This rearrangement joins TRBV29-1 to TRBJ1-4; TRBD1 matches at 9 bases. This CDR3 region has 13 residues. Per germline, CDR1 SQVTM and CDR2 ANQGSEA. The ends lost 7 bases at V and 8 bases at J; junction bases unmatched: 8. The CDR3 spells CSAGTGLSEKLFF. The CDR3 DNA follows: TGCAGCGCGGGGACAGGGCTTAGCGAAAAACTGTTTTTT.

The chain combines TRBV28 with TRBJ2-3; D is ambiguous. Germline loops: CDR1 MDHEN, CDR2 SYDVKM. The CDR3 spans 14 residues. Trimming shortened V by 8 bases and J by 4 bases, and 16 bases separated the two germline ends. CDR3 DNA: TGTGCCAGCGGGCCTCGCACCCCCCCAGATACGCAGTATTTT. It translates to CASGPRTPPDTQYF. Full variable domain (remainder filled in from reference TRBV28 and TRBJ2-3): DVKVTQSSRYLVKRTGEKVFLECVQDMDHENMFWYRQDPGLGLRLIYFSYDVKMKEKGDIPEGYSVSREKKERFSLILESASTNQTSMYLCASGPRTPPDTQYFGPGTRLTVL.

The chain combines TRBV27 with TRBJ2-4; D might be TRBD1 or TRBD2, each matching 7 bases. The length of the CDR3 is 15 residues. Germline assignment: CDR1 MNHEY and CDR2 SMNVEV (reference sequence). V lost 5 bases, J lost 8 bases, and 19 bases lay in between. The CDR3 sequence is CASSPELTGRDIQYF. Written as DNA, the CDR3 is TGTGCCAGCAGTCCGGAATTGACAGGGAGGGACATTCAGTACTTC.

The chain uses TRBV9 and TRBJ2-1; TRBD1 or TRBD2 may be the D gene (5 bases each). The CDR3 runs to 16 residues. V lost 4 bases, J lost 7 bases, and 21 bases lay in between. The V gene's germline CDR1 is SGDLS and CDR2 YYNGEE. CDR3 residues: CASSPRGSGSQNEQFF. The CDR3 DNA follows: TGTGCCAGCAGCCCCCGAGGGTCAGGGAGTCAGAATGAGCAGTTCTTC. The full variable domain, with the rest looked up from reference TRBV9 and TRBJ2-1, is DSGVTQTPKHLITATGQRVTLRCSPRSGDLSVYWYQQSLDQGLQFLIQYYNGEERAKGNILERFSAQQFPDLHSELNLSSLELGDSALYFCASSPRGSGSQNEQFFGPGTRLTVL.

The rearrangement uses TRBV5-1 and TRBJ1-1; D remains ambiguous. This CDR3 region has 14 residues. With 4 bases removed from V and 0 bases from J, the gap between germline ends came to 10 bases. Looked up from germline, CDR1 is SGHRS and CDR2 is YFSETQ. CDR3 sequence: CASSPQPMNTEAFF. In DNA, the CDR3 is TGCGCCAGCAGCCCACAGCCCATGAACACTGAAGCTTTCTTT.

This clonotype turned up a few times. This CDR3 is CASSPVGSYEQYV. The CDR3 DNA is TGCGCCAGCAGCCCAGTTGGCTCCTACGAGCAGTACGTC. The chain carries TRBV4-1 and TRBJ2-7; no clear D. The CDR3 totals 13 residues. Trimming shortened V by 4 bases and J by 0 bases, and 7 bases separated the two germline ends. Germline V gives CDR1 MGHRA, CDR2 YSYEKL.